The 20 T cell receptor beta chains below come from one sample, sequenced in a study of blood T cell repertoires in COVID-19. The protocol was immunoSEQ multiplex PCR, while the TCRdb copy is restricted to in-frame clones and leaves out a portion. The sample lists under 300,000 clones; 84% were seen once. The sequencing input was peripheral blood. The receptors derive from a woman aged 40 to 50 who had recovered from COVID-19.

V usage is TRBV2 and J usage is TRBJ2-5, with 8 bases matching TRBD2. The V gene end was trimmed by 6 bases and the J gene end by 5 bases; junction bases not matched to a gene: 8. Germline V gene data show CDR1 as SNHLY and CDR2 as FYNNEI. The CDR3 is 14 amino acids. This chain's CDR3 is CASSLRGGLETQYF. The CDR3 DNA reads TGTGCCAGCAGCCTCCGGGGGGGACTGGAGACCCAGTACTTC.

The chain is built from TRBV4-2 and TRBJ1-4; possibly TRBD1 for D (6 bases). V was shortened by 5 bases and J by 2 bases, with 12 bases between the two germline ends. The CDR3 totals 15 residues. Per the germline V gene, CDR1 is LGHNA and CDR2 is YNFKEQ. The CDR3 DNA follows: TGTGCCAGCAGCAACCTGGGGGCTACTAATGAAAAACTGTTTTTT. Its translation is CASSNLGATNEKLFF.

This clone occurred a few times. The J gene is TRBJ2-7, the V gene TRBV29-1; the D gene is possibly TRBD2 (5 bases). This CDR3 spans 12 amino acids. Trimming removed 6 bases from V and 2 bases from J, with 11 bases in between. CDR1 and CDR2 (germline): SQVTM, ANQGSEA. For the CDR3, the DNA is TGCAGCGTAGCGGACGGTACCTACGAGCAGTACTTC. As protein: CSVADGTYEQYF.

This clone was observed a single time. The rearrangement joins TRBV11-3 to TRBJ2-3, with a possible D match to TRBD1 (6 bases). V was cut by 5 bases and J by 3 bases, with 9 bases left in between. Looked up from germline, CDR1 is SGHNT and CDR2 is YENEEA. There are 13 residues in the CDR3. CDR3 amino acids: CASSRGGTDTQYF. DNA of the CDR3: TGTGCCAGCAGCAGAGGGGGAACAGATACGCAGTATTTT. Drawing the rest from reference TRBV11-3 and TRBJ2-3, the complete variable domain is EAGVVQSPRYKIIEKKQPVAFWCNPISGHNTLYWYLQNLGQGPELLIRYENEEAVDDSQLPKDRFSAERLKGVDSTLKIQPAELGDSAVYLCASSRGGTDTQYFGPGTRLTVL.

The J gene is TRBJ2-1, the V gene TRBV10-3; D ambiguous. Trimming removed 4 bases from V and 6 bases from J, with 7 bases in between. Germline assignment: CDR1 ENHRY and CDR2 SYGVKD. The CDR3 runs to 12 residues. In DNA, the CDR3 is TGTGCCATCAGTGTTCAAGCCAATGAGCAGTTCTTC. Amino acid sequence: CAISVQANEQFF.

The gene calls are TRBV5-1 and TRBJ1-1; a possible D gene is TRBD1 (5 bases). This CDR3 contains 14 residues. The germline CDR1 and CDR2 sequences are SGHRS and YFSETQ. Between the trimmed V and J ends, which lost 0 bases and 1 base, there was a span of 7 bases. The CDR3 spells CASSLGDSNTEAFF. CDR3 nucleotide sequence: TGCGCCAGCAGCTTGGGGGACTCGAACACTGAAGCTTTCTTT. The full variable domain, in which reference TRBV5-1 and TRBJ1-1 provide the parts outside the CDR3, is KAGVTQTPRYLIKTRGQQVTLSCSPISGHRSVSWYQQTPGQGLQFLFEYFSETQRNKGNFPGRFSGRQFSNSRSEMNVSTLELGDSALYLCASSLGDSNTEAFFGQGTRLTVV.

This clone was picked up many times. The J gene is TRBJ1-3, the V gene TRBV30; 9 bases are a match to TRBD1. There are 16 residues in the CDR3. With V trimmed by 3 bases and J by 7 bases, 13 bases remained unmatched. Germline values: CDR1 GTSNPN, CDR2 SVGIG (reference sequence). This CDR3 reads CAWSLRGGQGRNTIYF. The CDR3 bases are TGTGCCTGGAGCTTACGGGGGGGACAGGGACGCAACACCATATATTTT.

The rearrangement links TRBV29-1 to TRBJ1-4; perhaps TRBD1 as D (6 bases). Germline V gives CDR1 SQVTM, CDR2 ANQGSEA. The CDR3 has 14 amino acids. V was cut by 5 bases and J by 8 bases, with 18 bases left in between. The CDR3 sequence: CSVRTLGRGEKLFF. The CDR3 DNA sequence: TGCAGCGTTCGGACACTAGGGAGGGGGGAAAAACTGTTTTTT. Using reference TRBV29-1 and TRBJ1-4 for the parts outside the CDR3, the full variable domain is SAVISQKPSRDICQRGTSLTIQCQVDSQVTMMFWYRQQPGQSLTLIATANQGSEATYESGFVIDKFPISRPNLTFSTLTVSNMSPEDSSIYLCSVRTLGRGEKLFFGSGTQLSVL.

The CDR3 DNA follows: TGTGCCAGCAGTTTAAATACCTACGAGCAGTACTTC. Its translation: CASSLNTYEQYF. The chain combines TRBV12-3 or TRBV12-4 with TRBJ2-7; D gene ambiguous. V dropped 2 bases and J dropped 2 bases, with 4 bases sitting between them. This CDR3 comprises 12 residues.

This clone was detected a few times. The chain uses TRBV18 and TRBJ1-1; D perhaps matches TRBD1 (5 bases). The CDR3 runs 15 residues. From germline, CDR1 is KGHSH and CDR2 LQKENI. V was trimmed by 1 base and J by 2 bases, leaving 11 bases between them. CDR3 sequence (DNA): TGTGCCAGCTCACCACTACAGGCTGGCAACACTGAAGCTTTCTTT. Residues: CASSPLQAGNTEAFF.

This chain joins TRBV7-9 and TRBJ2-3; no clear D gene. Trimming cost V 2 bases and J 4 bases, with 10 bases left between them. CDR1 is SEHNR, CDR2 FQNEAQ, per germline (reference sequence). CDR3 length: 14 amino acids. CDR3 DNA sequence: TGTGCCAGCAGCTTATTCCCCGGGTCAGATACGCAGTATTTT. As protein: CASSLFPGSDTQYF.

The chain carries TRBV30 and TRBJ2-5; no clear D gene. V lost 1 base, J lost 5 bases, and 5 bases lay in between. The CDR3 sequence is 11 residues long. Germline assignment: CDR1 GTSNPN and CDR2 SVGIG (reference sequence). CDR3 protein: CAWSGAETQYF. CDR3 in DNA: TGTGCCTGGAGTGGGGCGGAGACCCAGTACTTC.

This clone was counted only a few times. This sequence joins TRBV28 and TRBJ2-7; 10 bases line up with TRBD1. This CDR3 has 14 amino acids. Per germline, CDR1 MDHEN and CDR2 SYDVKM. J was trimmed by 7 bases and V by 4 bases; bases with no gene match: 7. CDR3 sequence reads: CASSYGTGAGEQYF. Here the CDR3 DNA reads TGTGCCAGCAGTTACGGGACAGGGGCGGGTGAGCAGTACTTC.

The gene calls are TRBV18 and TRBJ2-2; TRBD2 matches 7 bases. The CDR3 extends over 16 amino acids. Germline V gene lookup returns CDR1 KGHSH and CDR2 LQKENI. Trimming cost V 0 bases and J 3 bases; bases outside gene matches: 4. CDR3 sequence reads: CASSPPSGGHTGELFF. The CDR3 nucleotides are TGTGCCAGCTCACCACCCTCGGGGGGACACACCGGGGAGCTGTTTTTT.

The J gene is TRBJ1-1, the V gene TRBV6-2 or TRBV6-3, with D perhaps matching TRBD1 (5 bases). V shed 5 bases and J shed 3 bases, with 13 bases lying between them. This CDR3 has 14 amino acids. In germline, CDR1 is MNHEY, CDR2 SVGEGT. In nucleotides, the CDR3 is TGTGCCAGCAGTCCGATCAGGGCCGACACTGAAGCTTTCTTT. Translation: CASSPIRADTEAFF.

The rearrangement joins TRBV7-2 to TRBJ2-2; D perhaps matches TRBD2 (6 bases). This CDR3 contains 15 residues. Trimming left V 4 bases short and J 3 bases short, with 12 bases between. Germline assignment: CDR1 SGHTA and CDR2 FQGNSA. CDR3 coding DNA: TGTGCCAGCAGCTCCGGCAGGGAGGACACCGGGGAGCTGTTTTTT. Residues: CASSSGREDTGELFF.

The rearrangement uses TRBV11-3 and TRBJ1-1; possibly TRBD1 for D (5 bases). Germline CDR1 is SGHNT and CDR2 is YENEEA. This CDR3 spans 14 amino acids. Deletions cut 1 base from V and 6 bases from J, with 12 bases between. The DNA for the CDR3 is TGTGCCAGCAGCTTAGGTCCACGGGGGGCTGAAGCTTTCTTT. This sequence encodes CASSLGPRGAEAFF.

CDR3 coding DNA: TGTGCCAGCAGCTTAGCGTCCGGCACAGATACGCAGTATTTT. This sequence encodes CASSLASGTDTQYF. The chain employs TRBV7-9 and TRBJ2-3; D call uncertain. Trimming cost V 0 bases and J 1 base, with 5 bases left between them. The CDR3 consists of 14 residues. Germline V gives CDR1 SEHNR, CDR2 FQNEAQ (reference sequence).

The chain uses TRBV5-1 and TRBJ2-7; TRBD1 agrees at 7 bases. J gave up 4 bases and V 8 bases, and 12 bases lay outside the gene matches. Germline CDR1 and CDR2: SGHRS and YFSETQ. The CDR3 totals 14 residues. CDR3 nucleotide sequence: TGCGCCAGTTCTTACGGGACAGAGACATACGAGCAGTACTTC. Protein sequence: CASSYGTETYEQYF.

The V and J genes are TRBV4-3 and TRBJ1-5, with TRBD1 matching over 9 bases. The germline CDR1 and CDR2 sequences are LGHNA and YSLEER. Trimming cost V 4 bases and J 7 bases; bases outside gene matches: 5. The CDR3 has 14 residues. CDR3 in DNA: TGCGCCAGCAGCCTGGGGACAGGGTACCAGCCCCAGCATTTT. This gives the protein CASSLGTGYQPQHF.